Listed below are T cell receptor beta chains from one sample, sequenced in a study of radiotherapy plus CTLA-4 blockade in lung cancer. TCRdb's table, derived via immunoSEQ multiplex PCR, lists solely in-frame clones and lacks some. This repertoire shows about 110,000 clones, more than 65% found once; its top ten account for roughly 3.1%. The sequenced sample was peripheral blood, obtained from a patient treated with radiotherapy plus ipilimumab. These receptors originate from a human donor with non-small cell lung cancer that progressed on radiotherapy plus ipilimumab. Some clones in this sample may be carry-over from other donors' samples. The CDR3 runs from the conserved cysteine through the conserved F or W. D genes are given only for firm matches. A clone size is listed for some rows: how often the clone was seen (once, few, many), or a class if it is expanded.

CDR3 DNA: TGCGCCAGCAACCAAGTCGATCGGACTACTGGGGAGACCCAGTACTTC
CDR3 protein: CASNQVDRTTGETQYF
D gene: -
J gene: TRBJ2-5
V gene: TRBV4-1
clone size: -

CDR3 DNA: TGTGCCAGCTTCACCACGGTTGGGAGCAGATCCGAAGAGGCTTCCTATGGCTACACCTTC
CDR3 protein: CASFTTVGSRSEEASYGYTF
D gene: -
J gene: TRBJ1-2
V gene: TRBV18
clone size: -

CDR3 DNA: TGTGCCAGCAGTTTGTCTTGGAACAGTTCACCCCTCCACTTT
CDR3 protein: CASSLSWNSSPLHF
D gene: -
J gene: TRBJ1-6
V gene: TRBV28
clone size: once

CDR3 DNA: TGTGCCAGCAGTGAGGCGGGCGTTGCCTTC
CDR3 protein: CASSEAGVAF
D gene: -
J gene: TRBJ1-2
V gene: TRBV6-5
clone size: -

CDR3 DNA: TGTGCCAGTTCCCCCGGGACAGGGTCTTTTTATGGCTACACCTTC
CDR3 protein: CASSPGTGSFYGYTF
D gene: TRBD1
J gene: TRBJ1-2
V gene: TRBV7-2
clone size: -

CDR3 DNA: TGTGCCAGCAGCGCACAGACAGTGGCGAACACTGAAGCTTTCTTT
CDR3 protein: CASSAQTVANTEAFF
D gene: -
J gene: TRBJ1-1
V gene: TRBV11-2
clone size: -

CDR3 DNA: TGTGCCAGCAGTCCAACCCAGGGTTCGCTGATGGGCTACACCTTC
CDR3 protein: CASSPTQGSLMGYTF
D gene: -
J gene: TRBJ1-2
V gene: TRBV7-9
clone size: -

CDR3 DNA: TGTGCCAGCAGTGAAACCTTCACGGGCACGTATGGCTACACCTTC
CDR3 protein: CASSETFTGTYGYTF
D gene: -
J gene: TRBJ1-2
V gene: TRBV6-1
clone size: -

CDR3 DNA: TGTGCCAGCAGTCAGGACAGGGATCAGCCCCAGCATTTT
CDR3 protein: CASSQDRDQPQHF
D gene: TRBD1
J gene: TRBJ1-5
V gene: TRBV11-3
clone size: -

CDR3 DNA: TGTGCCAGCATGGGACAGCCTTACACTGAAGCTTTCTTT
CDR3 protein: CASMGQPYTEAFF
D gene: TRBD1
J gene: TRBJ1-1
V gene: TRBV6-5
clone size: few

CDR3 DNA: TGCGCCAGCAGGAACCACCGGGACAGGGGGCGGGAAGGGGAGCTGTTTTTT
CDR3 protein: CASRNHRDRGREGELFF
D gene: TRBD1
J gene: TRBJ2-2
V gene: TRBV10-1
clone size: -

CDR3 DNA: TGTGCCAGTAGTATAGGCGACGTCCCTGAAGCTTTCTTT
CDR3 protein: CASSIGDVPEAFF
D gene: -
J gene: TRBJ1-1
V gene: TRBV19
clone size: -

CDR3 DNA: TGTGCCAGTAGTTCCCAGGTGGAGGAGACCCAGTACTTC
CDR3 protein: CASSSQVEETQYF
D gene: -
J gene: TRBJ2-5
V gene: TRBV19
clone size: -

CDR3 DNA: TGTGCCACGACAGGGGCTGAAAGAGGAGAGACCCAGTACTTC
CDR3 protein: CATTGAERGETQYF
D gene: TRBD1
J gene: TRBJ2-5
V gene: TRBV10-3
clone size: -

CDR3 DNA: TGTGCCAGCAGCAGACCCCCGAGCAGGGGGCAATACGAGCAGTACTTC
CDR3 protein: CASSRPPSRGQYEQYF
D gene: TRBD1
J gene: TRBJ2-7
V gene: TRBV27
clone size: -

CDR3 DNA: TGTGCCAGCAGTCCCTGGGGGGATCGTCCCCAGCATTTT
CDR3 protein: CASSPWGDRPQHF
D gene: -
J gene: TRBJ1-5
V gene: TRBV6-1
clone size: -

CDR3 DNA: TGCGCCAGCAGCCCCGGGCCGGATGAAAAACTGTTTTTT
CDR3 protein: CASSPGPDEKLFF
D gene: -
J gene: TRBJ1-4
V gene: TRBV5-1
clone size: -